These 8 T cell receptor beta chains came from one sample sequenced in a study of graft-versus-host responses after intestinal transplantation. No cognate antigen is known for these TCRs. The repertoire was sequenced with immunoSEQ multiplex PCR; TCRdb's copy has only in-frame clones and lacks some. The table has about 100,000 clones, approximately 84% seen once. The sample here was unstimulated CD4+ T cells sorted from spleen or lymph node cells, taken before transplant. These receptors were taken from a human donor who was the organ donor for an intestinal transplant.

The gene calls are TRBV6-1 and TRBJ2-3; D remains ambiguous. Germline V gene sequence: CDR1 MNHNS, CDR2 SASEGT. Deletions cut 5 bases from V and 6 bases from J, with 6 bases between. The CDR3 sequence is 11 residues long. The CDR3 spells CASSYLDTQYF. CDR3 nucleotide sequence: TGTGCCAGCAGTTATCTGGATACGCAGTATTTT.

The chain links TRBV6-5 to TRBJ2-1; no firm D call. V was trimmed by 8 bases and J by 6 bases, leaving 11 bases between them. This CDR3 region has 12 residues. Looked up from germline, CDR1 is MNHEY and CDR2 is SVGAGI. CDR3 bases: TGTGCCAGCTTCTCGCCGGGCAATGAGCAGTTCTTC. Amino acid sequence: CASFSPGNEQFF.

V and J are TRBV28 and TRBJ2-3, with a possible D match to TRBD2 (6 bases). Per the germline V gene, CDR1 is MDHEN and CDR2 is SYDVKM. CDR3 length equals 16 residues. V lost 6 bases, J lost 1 base, and 17 bases lay in between. Here the CDR3 DNA reads TGTGCCAGCAGGGCCTCCCCCGGGGAGGGCACAGATACGCAGTATTTT. Translating gives CASRASPGEGTDTQYF.

This chain links TRBV2 with TRBJ1-5; D is possibly TRBD1 (5 bases). The length of the CDR3 is 15 residues. Per germline, CDR1 SNHLY and CDR2 FYNNEI. Trimming removed 5 bases at V and 0 bases at J, with 11 bases between. DNA for the CDR3: TGTGCCAGCAGTAGGGACTTCGGTAGCAATCAGCCCCAGCATTTT. Translation: CASSRDFGSNQPQHF.

J is TRBJ1-5 and V is TRBV4-1; the D is unclear. Between the trimmed V and J ends, which lost 1 base and 3 bases, there was a span of 10 bases. Germline CDR1 reads MGHRA; CDR2 reads YSYEKL. The CDR3 is 15 residues long. In DNA form, the CDR3 reads TGCGCCAGCAGCCAAGGCCAAACCTACAATCAGCCCCAGCATTTT. It is translated as CASSQGQTYNQPQHF.

The rearrangement uses TRBV7-9 and TRBJ1-2; D remains ambiguous. Trimming stripped 10 bases from V and 3 bases from J, with 18 bases between. Looked up from germline, CDR1 is SEHNR and CDR2 is FQNEAQ (reference sequence). The CDR3 has 14 amino acids. The CDR3 DNA is TGTGCCACGGTTCATTTGAACTCCGACTATGGCTACACCTTC. Residues: CATVHLNSDYGYTF.

This clone was counted a few times. The chain has TRBV6-6 and TRBJ1-6; D is ambiguous. Trimming removed 2 bases at V and 0 bases at J, with 5 bases between. CDR3 length: 15 residues. Germline V CDR1 and CDR2: MNHNY, SVGAGI (reference sequence). The CDR3 DNA reads as TGTGCCAGCAGTTACAGGGACTCCTATAATTCACCCCTCCACTTT. Its translation: CASSYRDSYNSPLHF.

The chain couples TRBV29-1 to TRBJ2-3; D unclear. Trimming removed 7 bases from V and 2 bases from J, with 16 bases in between. The germline V gene encodes CDR1 SQVTM and CDR2 ANQGSEA. The CDR3 loop spans 14 amino acids. The CDR3 reads CSACDGSFTDTQYF. The CDR3 DNA is TGCAGCGCATGCGACGGGTCCTTCACAGATACGCAGTATTTT.